This T cell receptor beta chain is from a study of tumor-infiltrating lymphocytes in primary liver carcinoma (dated by TCRdb to about 2017). The study in broad terms: Hepatocellular carcinoma (four) or combined HCC and intrahepatic cholangiocarcinoma (one) was present in the five patients, who were three men and two women aged 30 to 69 years. Each sample produced roughly 3.65 to 7.5 million productive TCRbeta reads, and read depth showed no significant difference between tissue types. TCRbeta repertoire sequencing covered roughly 35 specimens from 5 patients: some 25 tumor regions, 5 adjacent noncancerous liver tissues and 5 peripheral blood samples. Repertoires from technical replicates were highly reproducible, with mean shared-clone rates roughly 0.89 and correlation coefficients above 0.98. Across five regions of each liver tumor, along with adjacent normal tissue and blood, the study brought together TCRbeta repertoire sequencing, expression microarrays and whole-exome sequencing. The five patients had tumors staged T1-T3 N0M0, with maximum diameters ranging from about 4.2 to 10 cm. What the authors observed across the whole study: Consistent with antigen-driven expansion, pairs of tumor regions showed higher repertoire overlap (mean about 35%) than either tumor-adjacent pairs (approximately 17%) or tumor-blood pairs (roughly 14%). Because only the TCR beta chain was sequenced and unpaired alpha chains were not captured, true repertoire diversity is likely underestimated. Since the samples were bulk and unsorted, there was no way to compare CD4+ and CD8+ T cell repertoires. The top 250 clones made up a significantly larger repertoire fraction in tumors than in blood (p = 0.039). With just a handful of patients in the study, the authors point out that the findings should be validated in a larger study.

TCRbeta-specific cDNA was reverse-transcribed from 500 ng total RNA using a constant-region primer and ProtoScript II reverse transcriptase. Three nested multiplex PCR rounds, following a slightly modified ARM-PCR procedure, were used to build the TCRbeta libraries. Each of the first two PCR rounds ran for 9 to 11 cycles using multiplex TRBV1-TRBV30 forward primers together with a Cbeta reverse primer. Sample barcodes and Illumina adapters were added in a final 25-cycle PCR using Deep VentR polymerase. Amplicons of 200-500 bp were gel-purified with a QIAquick gel extraction kit before sequencing. An Illumina HiSeq 2500 was used to sequence the TCRbeta amplicons, generating 250-bp paired-end reads. The authors' pipeline ran thus. Quality trimming of reads was performed with Trimmomatic v0.33, and paired reads were merged with FLASH v1.2.11 so that full CDR3 sequences could be recovered. V, D and J germline segments were assigned to the rearranged TCRbeta sequences by MiGEC v1.2.1b. Clonotype statistics and Shannon-Wiener diversity indices were computed with VDJtools v1.0.0. Except for diversity analysis, only the 250 most abundant clonotypes of each sample were used in subsequent analyses to reduce sampling bias. TCRdb took the public reads, trimmed them with fastp at Q25, ran MiXCR for clone calling and kept in-frame beta chains. When rows share a CDR3 protein, they turn into one entry using the most common DNA and genes. These V and J calls rely on TCRdb rather than the paper's analysis. Present in this sample are 75,000 to 80,000 distinct CDR3 sequences, approximately 69% of which were seen just once. The ten most abundant clones make up about 26% of the sample.

To note about this clonotype: Its recognized antigen is unknown. One end of the junction varies from germline; a read error may be responsible.

The CDR3 numbers 16 residues from cysteine through phenylalanine. The CDR3 DNA has 48 bases and is translated from base 1. CDR1 and CDR2 are drawn from the germline V gene: SGHAT, FQNNGV. Without any cell sorting, total RNA and DNA were co-extracted from roughly 18-30 mg of bulk tissue using the AllPrep DNA/RNA mini kit. Surgical resection was performed in China between November 2015 and 2016 on four or five patients with histopathologically diagnosed primary liver carcinoma. At the time of sampling, the patients were treatment-naive and had chronic HBV infection. Pieces of fresh tumor and adjacent tissue were cut in half, with one half kept in RNAlater at -80 degrees C and the other half sent for histology.

The receptor was isolated from a man in his forties with primary liver carcinoma and hepatitis B virus infection. The material sequenced was tumor-adjacent normal liver tissue. The rearrangement joined TRBV11-2 to TRBJ2-2, and possibly TRBD2, on 5 matching bases. The nucleotide sequence reads TGTGCGAGCAGCATATCCCTAGTCCGGGTCACCGGGGAGCTGTTATTT. The encoded protein is CASSISLVRVTGELLF. With all but the CDR3 taken from the reference TRBV11-2 and TRBJ2-2 genes, the full variable domain is: EAGVAQSPRYKIIEKRQSVAFWCNPISGHATLYWYQQILGQGPKLLIQFQNNGVVDDSQLPKDRFSAERLKGVDSTLKIQPAKLEDSAVYLCASSISLVRVTGELLFGEGSRLTVL.